These 28 T cell receptor beta chains were sequenced from one sample in a study of T cell responses to AZD1222 COVID-19 vaccine. The data were produced by immunoSEQ multiplex PCR, yet TCRdb's version contains in-frame clones alone and is incomplete. The sample consists of about 120,000 clones, around 84% of them appearing once. This specimen was peripheral blood, taken 28 days after the second AZD1222 dose. The receptors originated from an adult who received the AZD1222 COVID-19 vaccine.

The chain has TRBV4-1 and TRBJ2-7; 11 bases agree with TRBD1. Germline V gene sequence: CDR1 MGHRA, CDR2 YSYEKL. The CDR3 covers 16 residues. The trim removed 4 bases at V and 7 bases at J, leaving 12 bases unmatched. The CDR3 DNA sequence: TGCGCCAGCAGCCTTCCCGGGACAGGGGGGTCTAGTGAGCAGTACTTC. This encodes CASSLPGTGGSSEQYF.

The chain recombines TRBV12-3 or TRBV12-4 with TRBJ2-7; a weak D match, TRBD2 (5 bases). The CDR3 spans 13 residues. V was pared by 3 bases and J by 3 bases, with 9 bases between. The CDR3 DNA is TGTGCCAGCAGTTTTCCCGAGGGCTACGAGCAGTACTTC. Amino acids: CASSFPEGYEQYF.

This chain uses TRBV24-1 with TRBJ1-1; D ambiguous. CDR1 and CDR2 (germline): KGHDR, SFDVKD. This CDR3 is 11 amino acids long. Trimming left V 8 bases short and J 4 bases short, with 7 bases between. The chain's CDR3 is CATKYGTEAFF. As DNA, the CDR3 is TGTGCCACCAAGTATGGCACTGAAGCTTTCTTT.

This sequence joins TRBV27 and TRBJ1-2; D is uncertain. This CDR3 region has 15 residues. Per the germline V gene, CDR1 is MNHEY and CDR2 is SMNVEV (reference sequence). Trimming pared 6 bases from V and 0 bases from J, leaving 14 bases between. CDR3 residues: CASRDPSRTNYGYTF. The DNA of the CDR3 is TGTGCCAGCAGGGACCCCAGTAGAACTAACTATGGCTACACCTTC.

The gene calls are TRBV7-9 and TRBJ2-7; TRBD2 aligns across 11 bases. V was pared by 5 bases and J by 6 bases, with 6 bases of the junction left unmatched. The CDR3 consists of 14 residues. Germline values: CDR1 SEHNR, CDR2 FQNEAQ (reference sequence). The CDR3 here is CASSKLAGDSEQYF. The CDR3 bases are TGTGCCAGCAGCAAACTAGCGGGAGATTCCGAGCAGTACTTC.

In its sample, this clone was seen once. The CDR3 DNA sequence: TGCGCCAGCAGCTTGGAAGGGGGGTTGAACACTGAAGCTTTCTTT. Encoded protein: CASSLEGGLNTEAFF. The V gene is TRBV5-1, the J gene TRBJ1-1; possibly TRBD1 for D (6 bases). Germline values: CDR1 SGHRS, CDR2 YFSETQ. V lost 0 bases, J lost 0 bases, and 9 bases lay in between. CDR3 size: 15 residues.

The V call is TRBV9, the J call TRBJ2-2; weak D call: TRBD1 (6 bases). The length of the CDR3 is 18 residues. The V end was cut by 3 bases, the J end by 7 bases, with 25 bases between. Per the germline V gene, CDR1 is SGDLS and CDR2 is YYNGEE. CDR3 region: CASSALVSAGESVGELFF. CDR3 bases: TGTGCCAGCAGCGCCCTAGTATCGGCAGGGGAGTCGGTCGGGGAGCTGTTTTTT.

V usage is TRBV19 and J usage is TRBJ2-2, with 8 bases lining up with TRBD1. The V segment lost 3 bases and the J segment 7 bases; nucleotides outside the gene matches: 7. This CDR3 contains 15 residues. Looked up from germline, CDR1 is LNHDA and CDR2 is SQIVND (reference sequence). CDR3 coding DNA: TGTGCCAGTAGTATCTACGGACAGGGCGGCGGGGAGCTGTTTTTT. Translating it yields CASSIYGQGGGELFF.

This clone has only one observation. This rearrangement joins TRBV7-9 to TRBJ1-5; tentative D call: TRBD1 (5 bases). The V end was cut by 5 bases, the J end by 2 bases, with 10 bases between. The CDR3 runs to 14 residues. CDR1 is SEHNR and CDR2 is FQNEAQ in the germline V gene (reference sequence). CDR3 protein: CASSATTGNQPQHF. For the CDR3, the DNA is TGTGCCAGCAGCGCTACGACAGGCAATCAGCCCCAGCATTTT.

The chain couples TRBV12-5 to TRBJ2-2; 9 positions agree with TRBD1. This CDR3 region has 18 residues. V was clipped by 4 bases and J by 3 bases; unmatched bases: 12. The V gene's germline CDR1 is LGHNT and CDR2 FRNRAP. The CDR3 DNA reads as TGTGCTAGTGGTTCCACTCGCTACAGGGGGCAGTACACCGGGGAGCTGTTTTTT. Translating gives CASGSTRYRGQYTGELFF. The full variable domain, in which reference TRBV12-5 and TRBJ2-2 provide the parts outside the CDR3, is DARVTQTPRHKVTEMGQEVTMRCQPILGHNTVFWYRQTMMQGLELLAYFRNRAPLDDSGMPKDRFSAEMPDATLATLKIQPSEPRDSAVYFCASGSTRYRGQYTGELFFGEGSRLTVL.

This chain joins TRBV19 and TRBJ2-7; D assignment may be TRBD1 or TRBD2 (5 bases each). This CDR3 has 13 amino acids. Trimming pared 4 bases from V and 3 bases from J, leaving 10 bases between. The V gene's germline CDR1 is LNHDA and CDR2 SQIVND (reference sequence). CDR3 DNA sequence: TGTGCCAGTAGTAGGGGAGACAGCTACGAGCAGTACTTC. It encodes CASSRGDSYEQYF.

The chain uses TRBV7-9 and TRBJ1-3, with a weak D call TRBD1 (6 bases). The length of the CDR3 is 16 residues. Trimming removed 5 bases at V and 8 bases at J, with 22 bases between. The germline V gene has CDR1 SEHNR and CDR2 FQNEAQ (reference sequence). This CDR3 reads CASSQQGSGMGYTIYF. The CDR3 coding sequence is TGTGCCAGCAGCCAACAGGGAAGCGGTATGGGGTACACCATATATTTT.

V is TRBV7-9 and J is TRBJ1-1, with D hard to call. The length of the CDR3 is 14 residues. Germline loops: CDR1 SEHNR, CDR2 FQNEAQ (reference sequence). The V and J ends lost 5 bases and 0 bases respectively, with 10 bases between them. CDR3 loop: CASSPWALNTEAFF. The CDR3 DNA is TGTGCCAGCAGCCCATGGGCCTTGAACACTGAAGCTTTCTTT.

This CDR3 is CAISDPTGRAGYTF. DNA of the CDR3: TGTGCCATCAGTGACCCAACAGGGCGGGCTGGCTACACCTTC. This chain uses TRBV10-3 with TRBJ1-2, with D perhaps matching TRBD1 (6 bases). Trimming took 3 bases from V and 7 from J, leaving 15 bases between them. The CDR3 extends over 14 amino acids. CDR1 and CDR2 (germline): ENHRY, SYGVKD.

This chain links TRBV19 with TRBJ1-1; 9 bases map to TRBD1. V lost 4 bases, J lost 4 bases, and 4 bases stayed unmatched. This CDR3 spans 14 amino acids. CDR1 LNHDA and CDR2 SQIVND come from the germline V gene (reference sequence). The CDR3 reads CASSRRDRVTEAFF. CDR3 nucleotide sequence: TGTGCCAGTAGTAGGCGGGACAGGGTCACTGAAGCTTTCTTT.

V is TRBV6-1 and J is TRBJ2-7; D might be TRBD2 (5 bases). The CDR3 runs to 15 residues. V shed 1 base and J shed 1 base, with 11 bases lying between them. The germline CDR1 and CDR2 sequences are MNHNS and SASEGT. In DNA, the CDR3 is TGTGCCAGCAGTGAAGAGGCGGGCGGGTCCTACGAGCAGTACTTC. It specifies CASSEEAGGSYEQYF.

The V and J genes are TRBV15 and TRBJ1-1; no clear D. Germline V gene sequence: CDR1 LNHNV, CDR2 YYDKDF (reference sequence). This CDR3 is built from 13 residues. V lost 0 bases and J 5 bases, leaving 7 bases between the germline ends. The DNA for the CDR3 is TGTGCCACCAGCAGAGAGGGGTGGACTGAAGCTTTCTTT. It encodes CATSREGWTEAFF.

The V gene is TRBV7-2, the J gene TRBJ2-5; the match to TRBD2 covers 12 bases. Looked up from germline, CDR1 is SGHTA and CDR2 is FQGNSA. Germline trimming cut 6 bases from V and 5 bases from J; bases unmatched to any gene: 13. There are 17 residues in the CDR3. The CDR3 loop reads CASRYTLAGGGDETQYF. CDR3 bases: TGTGCCAGCAGATATACCCTAGCGGGGGGGGGTGACGAGACCCAGTACTTC. The entire variable domain, with the rest obtained from reference TRBV7-2 and TRBJ2-5, is as follows: GAGVSQSPSNKVTEKGKDVELRCDPISGHTALYWYRQSLGQGLEFLIYFQGNSAPDKSGLPSDRFSAERTGGSVSTLTIQRTQQEDSAVYLCASRYTLAGGGDETQYFGPGTRLLVL.

About this clone itself: Other DNA sequences in this specimen translate into the identical CDR3. The V and J genes are TRBV2 and TRBJ2-7, with TRBD2 identical over 14 bases. Germline V lookup: CDR1 SNHLY, CDR2 FYNNEI. The CDR3 extends over 15 amino acids. With 6 bases clipped from V and 4 bases from J, the junction kept 5 bases outside the gene matches. CDR3 sequence (DNA): TGTGCCAGCAGCCGGACTAGCGGGAGGCAATACGAGCAGTACTTC. Amino acids: CASSRTSGRQYEQYF.

In its sample, this clone was seen a few times. One end of the junction fails to match germline, which may point to a read error. J is TRBJ1-3 and V is TRBV19; D not certain. CDR1 is LNHDA and CDR2 is SQIVND in the germline V gene (reference sequence). The CDR3 extends over 16 amino acids. For the CDR3, the DNA is TGTGCCAGTAGCATAGACTACTACAGCTCTGGAAACACCATATATTTT. Amino acids: CASSIDYYSSGNTIYF.

The chain uses TRBV30 and TRBJ1-5; 10 bases are shared with TRBD1. The germline CDR1 and CDR2 sequences are GTSNPN and SVGIG (reference sequence). Trimming removed 8 bases from V and 5 bases from J; junction bases left unmatched: 12. This CDR3 is 15 amino acids long. The CDR3 here is CAPPGTGVDYQPQHF. CDR3 sequence (DNA): TGTGCCCCGCCCGGGACAGGGGTAGATTATCAGCCCCAGCATTTT.

The chain links TRBV9 to TRBJ2-2, with a weak D call TRBD2 (6 bases). Germline V gives CDR1 SGDLS, CDR2 YYNGEE. CDR3 length equals 14 residues. V was trimmed by 6 bases and J by 7 bases, leaving 16 bases between them. This chain's CDR3 is CASNVGGTIGELFF. The CDR3 region has the DNA TGTGCCAGCAACGTGGGCGGGACCATCGGGGAGCTGTTTTTT.

The chain couples TRBV11-2 to TRBJ1-5; TRBD1 matches 7 bases. Germline V gene data show CDR1 as SGHAT and CDR2 as FQNNGV. With V trimmed by 4 bases and J by 1 base, 7 bases remained unmatched. This CDR3 is 16 amino acids long. CDR3 bases: TGTGCCAGCAGCTCAACAGGGGATGGGAGCAATCAGCCCCAGCATTTT. This sequence encodes CASSSTGDGSNQPQHF.

The gene calls are TRBV3-1 (or the pseudogene TRBV3-2) and TRBJ2-1, with 8 nucleotides matching TRBD2. CDR1 LGHDT and CDR2 YNNKEL come from the germline V gene (reference sequence). CDR3 length: 15 amino acids. J was trimmed by 5 bases and V by 4 bases; bases with no gene match: 7. CDR3 in amino acids: CASSPSGGPNNEQFF. The CDR3 DNA sequence: TGTGCCAGCAGCCCCAGCGGGGGCCCGAACAATGAGCAGTTCTTC.

The V gene is TRBV11-3, the J gene TRBJ2-1; no reliable D call. This CDR3 contains 15 residues. Germline CDR1 reads SGHNT; CDR2 reads YENEEA. V lost 5 bases and J lost 4, with 15 bases in between. CDR3 DNA: TGTGCCAGCAGCCCCCCGGGCAGCCTATACAATGAGCAGTTCTTC. This gives the protein CASSPPGSLYNEQFF.

The chain is built from TRBV2 and TRBJ1-3, with 8 bases that match TRBD1. V gave up 2 bases and J gave up 3 bases; unmatched junction bases: 12. Germline CDR1 and CDR2: SNHLY and FYNNEI. The CDR3 is made up of 18 amino acids. The CDR3, as DNA: TGTGCCAGCAGTGAAAGGGGGACAGGCCCGACGCGTGGAAACACCATATATTTT. Amino acids: CASSERGTGPTRGNTIYF.

This sequence joins TRBV2 and TRBJ1-2; perhaps TRBD1 as D (5 bases). V gave up 5 bases and J gave up 0 bases, with 10 bases separating them. Germline-derived CDR1 and CDR2 are SNHLY and FYNNEI. CDR3 length equals 14 residues. The CDR3 nucleotides are TGTGCCAGCAGTCAGGGACGAACTAACTATGGCTACACCTTC. It encodes CASSQGRTNYGYTF.

The table lists this clone with a few counts. V is TRBV6-1 and J is TRBJ1-2; D unclear. V dropped 1 base and J dropped 4 bases, with 10 bases sitting between them. The CDR3 contains 14 residues. Germline V gene sequence: CDR1 MNHNS, CDR2 SASEGT. The CDR3 DNA reads as TGTGCCAGCAGTGAAGAATTAGGGATCTATGGCTACACCTTC. Protein: CASSEELGIYGYTF.